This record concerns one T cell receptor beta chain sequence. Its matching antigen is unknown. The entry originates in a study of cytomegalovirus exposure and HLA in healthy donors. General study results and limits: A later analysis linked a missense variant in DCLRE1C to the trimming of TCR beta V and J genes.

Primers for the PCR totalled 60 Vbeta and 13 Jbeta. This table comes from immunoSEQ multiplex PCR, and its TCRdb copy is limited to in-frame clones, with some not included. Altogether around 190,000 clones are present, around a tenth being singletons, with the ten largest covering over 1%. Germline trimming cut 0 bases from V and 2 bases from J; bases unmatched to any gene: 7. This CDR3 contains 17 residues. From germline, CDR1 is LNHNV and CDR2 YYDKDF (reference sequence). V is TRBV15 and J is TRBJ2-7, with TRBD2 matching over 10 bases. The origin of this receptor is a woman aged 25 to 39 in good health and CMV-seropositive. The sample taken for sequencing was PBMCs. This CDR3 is CATSRDQASGSPYEQYF. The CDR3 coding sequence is TGTGCCACCAGCAGAGATCAAGCTAGCGGGAGTCCCTACGAGCAGTACTTC.